This T cell receptor (beta chain) was sequenced during a study of graft-versus-host responses after intestinal transplantation. The study's findings and limits: After transplant, early declines in HvG clones were associated with peak levels of circulating GvH clones. Some patients had graft-donor T cell macrochimerism. In their allografts, the ratios of graft-versus-host to host-versus-graft T cell clones were high. GvH clones were found in recipient marrow; some appeared first in ileum or blood.

With regard to this clone: Its antigen remains unknown.

The germline V gene encodes CDR1 SGDLS and CDR2 YYNGEE. This CDR3 spans 18 amino acids. Trimming shortened V by 0 bases and J by 7 bases, and 22 bases separated the two germline ends. Clones were sequenced by immunoSEQ multiplex PCR, and TCRdb holds only the in-frame ones, with some missing. The sample contains tens of thousands of clones, around 92% of which appear only once. The chain employs TRBV9 and TRBJ2-2; weak D call: TRBD2 (6 bases). The source is a human donor who was the organ donor for an intestinal transplant. The source was unstimulated CD4+ T cells sorted from spleen or lymph node cells, collected before transplant. The CDR3 sequence: CASSVGGTAPLGGGELFF. DNA for the CDR3: TGTGCCAGCAGCGTAGGGGGTACAGCGCCCCTCGGGGGCGGGGAGCTGTTTTTT. The full variable domain, its missing parts supplied by reference TRBV9 and TRBJ2-2, is DSGVTQTPKHLITATGQRVTLRCSPRSGDLSVYWYQQSLDQGLQFLIQYYNGEERAKGNILERFSAQQFPDLHSELNLSSLELGDSALYFCASSVGGTAPLGGGELFFGEGSRLTVL.